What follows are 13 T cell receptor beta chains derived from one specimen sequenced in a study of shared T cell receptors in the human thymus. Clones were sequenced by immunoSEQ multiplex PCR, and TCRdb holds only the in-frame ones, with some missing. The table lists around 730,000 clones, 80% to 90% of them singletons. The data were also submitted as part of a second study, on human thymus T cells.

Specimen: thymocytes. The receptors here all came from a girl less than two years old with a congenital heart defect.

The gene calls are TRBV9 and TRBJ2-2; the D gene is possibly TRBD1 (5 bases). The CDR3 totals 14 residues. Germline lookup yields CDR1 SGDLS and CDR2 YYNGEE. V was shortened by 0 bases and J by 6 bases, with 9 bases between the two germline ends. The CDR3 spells CASSVEGVPGELFF. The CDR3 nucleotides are TGTGCCAGCAGCGTAGAAGGGGTGCCCGGGGAGCTGTTTTTT.

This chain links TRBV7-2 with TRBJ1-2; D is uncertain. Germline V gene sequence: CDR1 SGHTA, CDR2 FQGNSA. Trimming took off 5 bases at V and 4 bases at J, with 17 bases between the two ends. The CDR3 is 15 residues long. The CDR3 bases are TGTGCCAGCAGCCCACAGCTTCTGCCACTCTATGGCTACACCTTC. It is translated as CASSPQLLPLYGYTF.

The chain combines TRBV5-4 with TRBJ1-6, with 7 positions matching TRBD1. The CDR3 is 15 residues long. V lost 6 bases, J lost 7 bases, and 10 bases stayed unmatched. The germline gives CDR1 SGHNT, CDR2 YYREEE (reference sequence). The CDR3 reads CASTIWDRLNSPLHF. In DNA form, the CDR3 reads TGTGCCAGCACCATATGGGACAGACTAAATTCACCCCTCCACTTT. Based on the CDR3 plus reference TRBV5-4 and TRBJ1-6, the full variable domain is ETGVTQSPTHLIKTRGQQVTLRCSSQSGHNTVSWYQQALGQGPQFIFQYYREEENGRGNFPPRFSGLQFPNYSSELNVNALELDDSALYLCASTIWDRLNSPLHFGNGTRLTVT.

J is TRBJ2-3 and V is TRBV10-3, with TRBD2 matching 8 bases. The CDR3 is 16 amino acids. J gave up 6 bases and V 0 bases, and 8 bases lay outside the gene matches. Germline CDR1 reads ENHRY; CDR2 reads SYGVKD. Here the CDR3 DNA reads TGTGCCATCAGTGAGTCTGACGGGGGGGCCCCCGATACGCAGTATTTT. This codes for CAISESDGGAPDTQYF.

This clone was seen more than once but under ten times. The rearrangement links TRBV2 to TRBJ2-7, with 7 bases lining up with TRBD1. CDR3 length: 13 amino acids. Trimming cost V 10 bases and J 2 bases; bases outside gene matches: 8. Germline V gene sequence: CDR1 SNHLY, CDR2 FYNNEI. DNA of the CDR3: TGTGCCACCACCCCAGGGGGACCCTACGAGCAGTACTTC. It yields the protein CATTPGGPYEQYF. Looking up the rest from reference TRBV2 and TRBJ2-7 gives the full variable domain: EPEVTQTPSHQVTQMGQEVILRCVPISNHLYFYWYRQILGQKVEFLVSFYNNEISEKSEIFDDQFSVERPDGSNFTLKIRSTKLEDSAMYFCATTPGGPYEQYFGPGTRLTVT.

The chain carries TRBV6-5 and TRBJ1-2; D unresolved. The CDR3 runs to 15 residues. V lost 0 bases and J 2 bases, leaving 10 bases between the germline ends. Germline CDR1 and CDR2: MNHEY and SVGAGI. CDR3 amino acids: CASSYSEGLNYGYTF. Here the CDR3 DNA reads TGTGCCAGCAGTTACTCGGAGGGCTTAAACTATGGCTACACCTTC.

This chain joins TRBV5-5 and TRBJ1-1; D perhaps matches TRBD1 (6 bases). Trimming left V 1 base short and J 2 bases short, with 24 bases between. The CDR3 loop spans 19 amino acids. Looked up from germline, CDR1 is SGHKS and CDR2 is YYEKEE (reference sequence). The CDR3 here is CASSLSGRRGRVDNTEAFF. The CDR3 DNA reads TGTGCCAGCAGCTTGTCGGGACGGCGGGGGCGAGTTGATAACACTGAAGCTTTCTTT.

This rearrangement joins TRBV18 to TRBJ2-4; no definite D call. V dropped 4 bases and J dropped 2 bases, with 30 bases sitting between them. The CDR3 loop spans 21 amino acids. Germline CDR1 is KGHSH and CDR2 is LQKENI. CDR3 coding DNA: TGTGCCAGCTCACATGTATCCCCCGAATTCGCTGAACAGCATACCAAAAACATTCAGTACTTC. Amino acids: CASSHVSPEFAEQHTKNIQYF.

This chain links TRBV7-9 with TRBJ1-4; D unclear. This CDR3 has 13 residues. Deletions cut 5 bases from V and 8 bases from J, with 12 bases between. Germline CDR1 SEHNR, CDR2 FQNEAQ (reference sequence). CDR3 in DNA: TGTGCCAGCAGCCAAACCCCTACGGAAAAACTGTTTTTT. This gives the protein CASSQTPTEKLFF.

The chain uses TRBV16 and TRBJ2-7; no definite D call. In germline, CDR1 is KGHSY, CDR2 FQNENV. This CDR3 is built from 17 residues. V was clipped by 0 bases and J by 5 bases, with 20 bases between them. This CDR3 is CASSQSEAASFFDEQYF. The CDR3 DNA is TGTGCCAGCAGCCAATCCGAGGCAGCCTCCTTTTTTGACGAGCAGTACTTC.

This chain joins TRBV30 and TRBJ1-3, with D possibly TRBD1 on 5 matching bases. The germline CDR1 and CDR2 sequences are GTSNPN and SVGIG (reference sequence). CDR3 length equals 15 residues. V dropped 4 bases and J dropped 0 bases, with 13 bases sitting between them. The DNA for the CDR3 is TGTGCCTGGACCCGCGGACACCGCTCTGGAAACACCATATATTTT. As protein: CAWTRGHRSGNTIYF.

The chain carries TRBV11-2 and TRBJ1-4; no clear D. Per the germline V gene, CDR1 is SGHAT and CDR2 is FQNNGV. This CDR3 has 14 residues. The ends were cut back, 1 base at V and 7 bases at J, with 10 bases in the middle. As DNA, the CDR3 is TGTGCCAGCAGCTTAGTTATACGGGGTGAAAAACTGTTTTTT. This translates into CASSLVIRGEKLFF.

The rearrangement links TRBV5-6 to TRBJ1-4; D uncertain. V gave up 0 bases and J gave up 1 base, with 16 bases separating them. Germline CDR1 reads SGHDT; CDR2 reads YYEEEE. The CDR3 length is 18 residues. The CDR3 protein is CASSLAGQDPITNEKLFF. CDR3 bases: TGTGCCAGCAGCTTGGCCGGCCAGGATCCTATAACTAATGAAAAACTGTTTTTT.